The present TCR beta chain was sequenced within a study of vaccination effects on CD4 cells after COVID-19. The data were produced by immunoSEQ multiplex PCR, yet TCRdb's version contains in-frame clones alone and is incomplete. The data contain under 50,000 clones, around four fifths of them singletons. V lost 2 bases, J lost 6 bases, and 14 bases lay in between. Per germline, CDR1 MNHNS and CDR2 SASEGT. The CDR3 consists of 15 residues. CD4+ T cells were isolated after around ten days of culture. This clone was detected only once. Its cognate antigen is unknown. The sample was CD4+ T cells from PBMCs cultured without peptide, taken before COVID-19 vaccination. The TCR was taken from a human donor who had a prior SARS-CoV-2 infection. V and J are TRBV6-1 and TRBJ1-5, with D uncertain. The CDR3 sequence is CASSEFPFVGQPQHF. CDR3 sequence (DNA): TGTGCCAGCAGTGAATTCCCTTTTGTGGGTCAGCCCCAGCATTTT.